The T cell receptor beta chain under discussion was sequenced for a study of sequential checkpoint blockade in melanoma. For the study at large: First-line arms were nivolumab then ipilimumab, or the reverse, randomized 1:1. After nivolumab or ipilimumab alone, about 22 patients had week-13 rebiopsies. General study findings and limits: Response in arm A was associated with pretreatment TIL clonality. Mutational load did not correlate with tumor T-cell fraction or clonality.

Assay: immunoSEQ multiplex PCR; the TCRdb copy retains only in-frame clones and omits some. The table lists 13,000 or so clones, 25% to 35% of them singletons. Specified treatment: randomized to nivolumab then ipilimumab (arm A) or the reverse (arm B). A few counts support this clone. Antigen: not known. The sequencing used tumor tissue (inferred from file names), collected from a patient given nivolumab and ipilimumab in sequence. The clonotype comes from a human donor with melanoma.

The DNA for the CDR3 is TGCGCCAGCAGCCAAGGAACCGTCGGAGTCACAACTAATGAAAAACTGTTTTTT. Amino acid sequence: CASSQGTVGVTTNEKLFF. The V call is TRBV23-1, the J call TRBJ1-4, with D hard to call. TRBV23-1 carries the ORF label, with uncertain function. The CDR3 consists of 18 residues. V shed 6 bases and J shed 0 bases, with 20 bases lying between them.